The clone carrying this TCR beta chain was seen more than once but under ten times. Trimming removed 3 bases from V and 3 bases from J; junction bases left unmatched: 4. The CDR3 covers 14 residues. Germline CDR1 MNHEY, CDR2 SVGAGI. Original handling: Nucleated cell counts were estimated from reference gene primer amplification. The assay was immunoSEQ multiplex PCR, and TCRdb's table has in-frame clones only and misses some. V, J and clone size are taken as reported in that table, and D and trimming were inferred from the DNA itself. The data contain about 99,000 clones, roughly nine tenths of them seen just once; the ten biggest clones take up 3% to 3.5%. The data belong to a study of blood T cell repertoires in COVID-19. The wider study: T cells, B-cell-depleted T cells, or PBMCs provided the cDNA or gDNA that served as material.

The specimen was peripheral blood. This chain links TRBV6-5 with TRBJ2-7; the match to TRBD1 covers 8 bases. The sequence was collected from a man aged 45 to 65 in a cohort sampled during active COVID-19. The CDR3 DNA reads TGTGCCAGCAGTTATTCCAGGGGGCGCTACGAGCAGTACTTC. Amino acids: CASSYSRGRYEQYF.